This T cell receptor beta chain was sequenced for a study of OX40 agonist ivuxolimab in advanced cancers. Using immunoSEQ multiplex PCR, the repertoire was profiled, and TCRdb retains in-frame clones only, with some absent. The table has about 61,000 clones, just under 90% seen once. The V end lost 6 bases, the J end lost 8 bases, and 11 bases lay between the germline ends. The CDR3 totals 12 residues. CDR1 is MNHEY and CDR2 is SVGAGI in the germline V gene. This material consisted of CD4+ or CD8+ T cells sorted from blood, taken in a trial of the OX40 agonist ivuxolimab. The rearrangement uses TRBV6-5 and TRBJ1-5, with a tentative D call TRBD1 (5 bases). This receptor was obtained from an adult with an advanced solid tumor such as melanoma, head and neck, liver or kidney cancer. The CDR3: CASSSPREPQHF. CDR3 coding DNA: TGTGCCAGCAGCTCCCCCAGGGAGCCCCAGCATTTT.